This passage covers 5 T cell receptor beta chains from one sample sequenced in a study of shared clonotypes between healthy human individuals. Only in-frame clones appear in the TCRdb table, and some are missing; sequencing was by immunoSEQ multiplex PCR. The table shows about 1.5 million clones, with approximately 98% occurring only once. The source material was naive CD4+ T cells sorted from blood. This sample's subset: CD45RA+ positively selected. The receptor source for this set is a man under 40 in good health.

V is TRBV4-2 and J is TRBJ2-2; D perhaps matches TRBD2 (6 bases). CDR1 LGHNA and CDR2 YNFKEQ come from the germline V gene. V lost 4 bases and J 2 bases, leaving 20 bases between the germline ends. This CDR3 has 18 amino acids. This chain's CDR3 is CASSPLGGGRLNTGELFF. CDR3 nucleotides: TGTGCCAGCAGCCCTTTGGGAGGAGGGAGGCTCAACACCGGGGAGCTGTTTTTT.

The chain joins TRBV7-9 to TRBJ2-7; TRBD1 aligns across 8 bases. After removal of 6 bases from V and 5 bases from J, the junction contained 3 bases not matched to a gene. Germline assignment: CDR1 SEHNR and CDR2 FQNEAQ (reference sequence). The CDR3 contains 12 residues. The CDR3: CASSPTGDEQYF. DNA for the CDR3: TGTGCCAGCAGTCCGACAGGGGACGAGCAGTACTTC.

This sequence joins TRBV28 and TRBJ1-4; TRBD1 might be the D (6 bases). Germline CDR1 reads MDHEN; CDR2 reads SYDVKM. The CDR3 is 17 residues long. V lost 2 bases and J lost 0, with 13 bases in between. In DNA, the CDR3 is TGTGCCAGCAGTTTACCCGGAGGGGGTGCAACTAATGAAAAACTGTTTTTT. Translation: CASSLPGGGATNEKLFF.

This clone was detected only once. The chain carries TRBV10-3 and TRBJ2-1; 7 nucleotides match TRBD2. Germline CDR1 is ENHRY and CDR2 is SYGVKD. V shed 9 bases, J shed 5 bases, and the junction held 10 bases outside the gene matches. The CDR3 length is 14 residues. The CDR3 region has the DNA TGTGCCATAGATACCCGGGAGGTCGACAATGAGCAGTTCTTC. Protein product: CAIDTREVDNEQFF.

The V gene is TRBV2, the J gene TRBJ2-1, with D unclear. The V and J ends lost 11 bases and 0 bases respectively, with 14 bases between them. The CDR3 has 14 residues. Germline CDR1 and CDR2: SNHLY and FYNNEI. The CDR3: CAVPGLSSYNEQFF. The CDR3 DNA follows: TGTGCCGTTCCAGGTTTGAGCTCCTACAATGAGCAGTTCTTC.